This T cell receptor (beta chain) was recorded in a study of blood T cell repertoires in COVID-19. Only in-frame clones appear in the TCRdb table, and some are missing; sequencing was by immunoSEQ multiplex PCR. Of fewer than 200,000 clones in the sample, around 87% were seen once. This clonotype was obtained from a man aged 40-55 years with active or convalescent COVID-19. Sequencing used peripheral blood.

Written as DNA, the CDR3 is TGTGCCAGCAGCCAGGGCCCTTTGCAGTTCTTC. Protein product: CASSQGPLQFF. The J gene is TRBJ2-1, the V gene TRBV3-1 (or the pseudogene TRBV3-2); D is uncertain. The germline CDR1 and CDR2 sequences are LGHDT and YNNKEL (reference sequence). The CDR3 has 11 residues. V lost 3 bases and J 12 bases, leaving 9 bases between the germline ends.